This passage covers 8 T cell receptor beta chains from one sample sequenced in a study of blood T cell repertoires in COVID-19. TCRdb keeps only in-frame clones here, not all; method: immunoSEQ multiplex PCR. The data contain approximately 150,000 clones, around 90% of them singletons. The source material was peripheral blood. These receptors all come from a man aged 65 to 79 with acute or convalescent COVID-19.

This clone was seen a single time. The CDR3 is CASSLGGSGDNEQFF. The CDR3 DNA follows: TGTGCCAGTAGTCTTGGCGGGAGCGGGGACAATGAGCAGTTCTTC. The chain couples TRBV19 to TRBJ2-1, with TRBD2 identical over 7 bases. The CDR3 length is 15 residues. In germline, CDR1 is LNHDA, CDR2 SQIVND (reference sequence). Germline trimming cut 5 bases from V and 5 bases from J; bases unmatched to any gene: 9.

This clone was counted a single time. This rearrangement joins TRBV7-9 to TRBJ2-3; 8 nucleotides match TRBD2. The germline V gene encodes CDR1 SEHNR and CDR2 FQNEAQ (reference sequence). This CDR3 is 15 amino acids long. The ends lost 3 bases at V and 1 base at J; junction bases unmatched: 3. This chain's CDR3 is CASSFVLAGTDTQYF. CDR3 bases: TGTGCCAGCAGCTTTGTACTAGCGGGCACAGATACGCAGTATTTT.

Written as DNA, the CDR3 is TGTGCCAGCAGTTTAAGTAGGGGTACGCAGTATTTT. This codes for CASSLSRGTQYF. This chain joins TRBV28 and TRBJ2-3, with D perhaps TRBD1 (5 bases). Germline loops: CDR1 MDHEN, CDR2 SYDVKM. This CDR3 spans 12 amino acids. V lost 2 bases, J lost 8 bases, and 8 bases lay in between.

The chain couples TRBV5-1 to TRBJ1-1, with D hard to call. This CDR3 is 13 amino acids long. Deletions cut 2 bases from V and 8 bases from J, with 13 bases between. Germline V gene lookup returns CDR1 SGHRS and CDR2 YFSETQ. This chain's CDR3 is CASSFVRETEAFF. In DNA form, the CDR3 reads TGCGCCAGCAGCTTTGTTCGGGAGACCGAAGCTTTCTTT.

The chain uses TRBV18 and TRBJ2-1; TRBD2 matches 9 bases. V shed 8 bases and J 6 bases; nucleotides not matched to a gene: 8. The CDR3 covers 14 residues. From germline, CDR1 is KGHSH and CDR2 LQKENI. CDR3 protein: CASAVAGAINEQFF. In nucleotides, the CDR3 is TGTGCCAGCGCTGTAGCGGGGGCGATCAATGAGCAGTTCTTC.

The rearrangement links TRBV28 to TRBJ2-7; a possible D gene is TRBD2 (5 bases). Germline-derived CDR1 and CDR2 are MDHEN and SYDVKM. V was trimmed by 1 base and J by 3 bases, leaving 7 bases between them. This CDR3 spans 13 amino acids. The CDR3 DNA sequence: TGTGCCAGCAGTTTATTGGAGGACTACGAGCAGTACTTC. Its translation: CASSLLEDYEQYF.

This sequence joins TRBV27 and TRBJ2-7; the match to TRBD2 covers 8 bases. Germline V CDR1 and CDR2: MNHEY, SMNVEV (reference sequence). CDR3 length: 14 residues. Losses at the gene ends were 6 bases for V and 2 bases for J; bases not matched to a gene: 6. The DNA for the CDR3 is TGTGCCAGCAGCCTACTAGCGGAAGCCTACGAGCAGTACTTC. This codes for CASSLLAEAYEQYF.

The chain is built from TRBV19 and TRBJ2-3; TRBD2 matches 10 bases. Germline CDR1 and CDR2: LNHDA and SQIVND (reference sequence). The CDR3 loop spans 15 amino acids. Germline trimming cut 9 bases from V and 2 bases from J; bases unmatched to any gene: 8. DNA of the CDR3: TGTGCCAGCTTACCCGGGACTAGCGACACAGATACGCAGTATTTT. Translated: CASLPGTSDTDTQYF.